This TCR beta chain emerged from a study of T cells after yellow fever vaccination. Study-level findings and limits: The study re-detected most primary-vaccination clones after the booster (96% CD4, 88% CD8).

In making TCR cDNA, 5'RACE template switching added a universal primer site and UMIs to it. TCRdb re-called the 5' RACE reads with MiXCR, one entry per CDR3 protein. The table lists approximately 450,000 distinct CDR3 sequences, over 15% of them singletons. In this sample, this clonotype turned up a few times. Its antigen is not known. Trimming shortened V by 3 bases and J by 4 bases, and 13 bases separated the two germline ends. The CDR3 totals 15 residues. Germline V gene lookup returns CDR1 DFQATT and CDR2 SNEGSKA (reference sequence). The clonotype was recovered from a man aged 18 to 29 who received the YFV17D yellow fever vaccine. The source material was PBMCs, sampled before the yellow fever booster vaccination. The genes are TRBV20-1 and TRBJ2-6; weak D call: TRBD1 (6 bases). The CDR3 DNA follows: TGCAGTGCTAGTGAACAGGGAACCGGGGCCAACGTCCTGACTTTC. This translates into CSASEQGTGANVLTF.